Listed here are 23 T cell receptor beta chains from one sample, sequenced in a study of cytotoxic CD8 clonotypes in ibrutinib-treated CLL. Produced via immunoSEQ multiplex PCR; TCRdb's table is partial and in-frame only. This table holds fewer than 35,000 clones, approximately 62% found once. Material: PBMCs, obtained before ibrutinib treatment. The receptors originated from a human donor with chronic lymphocytic leukemia.

The J gene is TRBJ2-7, the V gene TRBV11-2, with D tentatively TRBD1 (6 bases). Germline CDR1 reads SGHAT; CDR2 reads FQNNGV. The CDR3 is 14 residues long. V lost 5 bases, J lost 0 bases, and 11 bases lay in between. The CDR3 region has the DNA TGTGCCAGCAGCCAGGGGCCCGGCTCCTACGAGCAGTACTTC. Encoded protein: CASSQGPGSYEQYF.

The J gene is TRBJ2-2, the V gene TRBV2, with 9 bases lining up with TRBD1. The CDR3 has 15 residues. Germline lookup yields CDR1 SNHLY and CDR2 FYNNEI. After removal of 5 bases from V and 5 bases from J, the junction contained 6 bases not matched to a gene. The CDR3 DNA reads as TGTGCCAGCAGTAGGGGACAGGGAAGGACCGGGGAGCTGTTTTTT. This encodes CASSRGQGRTGELFF.

This clone occurred a few times. The chain links TRBV29-1 to TRBJ1-2; 9 positions agree with TRBD1. Trimming cost V 7 bases and J 8 bases; bases outside gene matches: 5. The CDR3 has 11 residues. Germline CDR1 reads SQVTM; CDR2 reads ANQGSEA. The CDR3 nucleotides are TGCAGCGCACAGGGGGCTCAGGGCTACACCTTC. It encodes CSAQGAQGYTF.

The genes are TRBV19 and TRBJ1-5; the D gene is possibly TRBD1 (6 bases). This CDR3 spans 14 amino acids. V was cut by 8 bases and J by 2 bases, with 13 bases left in between. In germline, CDR1 is LNHDA, CDR2 SQIVND (reference sequence). The CDR3 spells CASGGQPRNQPQHF. The CDR3 nucleotides read TGTGCCAGTGGCGGACAGCCACGCAATCAGCCCCAGCATTTT.

This clone was detected only a few times. Written as DNA, the CDR3 is TGCGCCAGCAGCTCTACGACCAACTACAATGAGCAGTTCTTC. It specifies CASSSTTNYNEQFF. The rearrangement links TRBV4-1 to TRBJ2-1; D unclear. This CDR3 region has 14 residues. Germline lookup yields CDR1 MGHRA and CDR2 YSYEKL. With 5 bases removed from V and 3 bases from J, the gap between germline ends came to 11 bases.

This clone was counted between two and nine times. This chain joins TRBV10-1 and TRBJ2-1; D uncertain. This CDR3 has 13 amino acids. In germline, CDR1 is WNHNN, CDR2 SYGVQD (reference sequence). V lost 8 bases and J lost 8, with 16 bases in between. CDR3 sequence reads: CASCLYRCDEQFF. The DNA for the CDR3 is TGCGCCAGCTGTCTCTATCGGTGCGATGAGCAGTTCTTC.

The chain joins TRBV29-1 to TRBJ2-7; 12 nucleotides match TRBD1. Germline V CDR1 and CDR2: SQVTM, ANQGSEA. Trimming took 7 bases from V and 5 from J; bases not matched to a gene: 3. CDR3 length: 12 residues. In DNA form, the CDR3 reads TGCAGCGGGGGACAGGGGGCCGACGAGCAGTACTTC. This gives the protein CSGGQGADEQYF.

The chain joins TRBV10-3 to TRBJ2-7; D gene unclear. CDR1 is ENHRY and CDR2 is SYGVKD in the germline V gene. CDR3 length equals 13 residues. Trimming removed 2 bases from V and 2 bases from J, with 7 bases in between. The CDR3 loop is CAISEERAYEQYF. In DNA form, the CDR3 reads TGTGCCATCAGTGAGGAAAGGGCCTACGAGCAGTACTTC.

This clone was picked up one time. The chain joins TRBV5-4 to TRBJ2-3, with 9 bases that match TRBD2. V was pared by 6 bases and J by 0 bases, with 8 bases of the junction left unmatched. Germline loops: CDR1 SGHNT, CDR2 YYREEE (reference sequence). This CDR3 region has 16 residues. The CDR3 here is CASTSGLASSTDTQYF. In DNA, the CDR3 is TGTGCCAGCACGTCAGGACTAGCGTCTAGCACAGATACGCAGTATTTT.

With respect to this clone: Other DNA sequences within the sample encode an identical CDR3. This chain links TRBV7-9 with TRBJ1-1; the D gene is possibly TRBD1 (6 bases). Trimming took 6 bases from V and 6 from J, leaving 11 bases between them. There are 12 residues in the CDR3. Germline V gene sequence: CDR1 SEHNR, CDR2 FQNEAQ (reference sequence). For the CDR3, the DNA is TGTGCCAGCAGACAGGGTTTGGCTGAAGCTTTCTTT. The encoded protein is CASRQGLAEAFF. Filled out from reference TRBV7-9 and TRBJ1-1, the complete variable domain reads DTGVSQNPRHKITKRGQNVTFRCDPISEHNRLYWYRQTLGQGPEFLTYFQNEAQLEKSRLLSDRFSAERPKGSFSTLEIQRTEQGDSAMYLCASRQGLAEAFFGQGTRLTVV.

The V gene is TRBV5-6, the J gene TRBJ2-7; 10 bases line up with TRBD1. Germline CDR1 and CDR2: SGHDT and YYEEEE. V dropped 3 bases and J dropped 5; count of bases not matched to a gene: 5. The CDR3 totals 14 residues. The CDR3 sequence: CASSSDRGLNEQYF. Written as DNA, the CDR3 is TGTGCCAGCAGCTCGGACAGGGGGTTAAACGAGCAGTACTTC.

The chain couples TRBV27 to TRBJ2-2, with D perhaps TRBD1 (5 bases). This CDR3 is 15 amino acids long. Trimming left V 1 base short and J 4 bases short, with 10 bases between. Germline values: CDR1 MNHEY, CDR2 SMNVEV (reference sequence). The CDR3 region has the DNA TGTGCCAGCAGTTTATTAAGACAGACCACCGGGGAGCTGTTTTTT. Translated: CASSLLRQTTGELFF.

The J gene is TRBJ2-3, the V gene TRBV19; 10 bases are a match to TRBD2. CDR1 and CDR2 from the germline V gene are LNHDA and SQIVND (reference sequence). This CDR3 is built from 15 residues. Trimming took 4 bases from V and 4 from J; bases not matched to a gene: 5. The CDR3 DNA reads TGTGCCAGTAGTAGACAACTAGCGGGGTCAGATACGCAGTATTTT. It yields the protein CASSRQLAGSDTQYF.

This chain's CDR3 is CAISEGLISNQPQHF. CDR3 bases: TGTGCCATCAGTGAAGGACTGATAAGCAATCAGCCCCAGCATTTT. V usage is TRBV10-3 and J usage is TRBJ1-5; D remains ambiguous. Germline V CDR1 and CDR2: ENHRY, SYGVKD. Trimming removed 3 bases at V and 1 base at J, with 10 bases between. This CDR3 spans 15 amino acids.

There are a few counts of this clone. V is TRBV11-3 and J is TRBJ2-1, with D maybe TRBD2 (5 bases). Germline CDR1 SGHNT, CDR2 YENEEA. This CDR3 has 14 amino acids. V was shortened by 1 base and J by 7 bases, with 11 bases between the two germline ends. As DNA, the CDR3 is TGTGCCAGCAGCTTAGCTCCGGGGTTTAATGAGCAGTTCTTC. Translation gives CASSLAPGFNEQFF.

This clone is a singleton in its sample. CDR3 in amino acids: CASSIQGPFYEQYF. As DNA, the CDR3 is TGTGCCAGTAGTATCCAGGGACCCTTTTACGAGCAGTACTTC. The chain links TRBV19 to TRBJ2-7, with D possibly being TRBD1 or TRBD2 (5 bases each). Trimming took 3 bases from V and 4 from J, leaving 13 bases between them. This CDR3 is built from 14 residues. Germline-derived CDR1 and CDR2 are LNHDA and SQIVND (reference sequence).

The genes are TRBV10-3 and TRBJ1-5, with D hard to call. This CDR3 contains 15 residues. Trimming took 3 bases from V and 0 from J, leaving 9 bases between them. The V gene's germline CDR1 is ENHRY and CDR2 SYGVKD. DNA of the CDR3: TGTGCCATCAGTGATCTGGGGTCTAGCAATCAGCCCCAGCATTTT. This encodes CAISDLGSSNQPQHF.

This clone is medium-sized (0.01 to 0.1%) within its sample. V is TRBV13 and J is TRBJ2-7, with TRBD2 as a possible D gene (6 bases). Trimming took off 4 bases at V and 6 bases at J, with 25 bases between the two ends. The CDR3 contains 17 residues. Germline CDR1 reads PRHDT; CDR2 reads FYEKMQ (reference sequence). The CDR3 protein is CASSSFKMGLSFGEQYF. The DNA for the CDR3 is TGTGCCAGCAGCTCCTTTAAGATGGGACTGAGTTTCGGCGAGCAGTACTTC.

The gene calls are TRBV6-1 and TRBJ1-3; D gene uncertain. Trimming left V 6 bases short and J 0 bases short, with 9 bases between. CDR3 length equals 14 residues. Germline lookup yields CDR1 MNHNS and CDR2 SASEGT. CDR3 amino acids: CASSLYGSGNTIYF. CDR3 coding DNA: TGTGCCAGCAGCCTATATGGCTCTGGAAACACCATATATTTT.

The CDR3 bases are TGTGCCAGTAGTATAGACCCCGGACCAGGCACTGAAGCTTTCTTT. Amino acids: CASSIDPGPGTEAFF. The V and J genes are TRBV19 and TRBJ1-1; no clear D gene. Germline CDR1 reads LNHDA; CDR2 reads SQIVND (reference sequence). This CDR3 comprises 15 residues. Trimming stripped 0 bases from V and 4 bases from J, with 12 bases between.

V and J are TRBV6-6 and TRBJ1-5; D unclear. The CDR3 is 15 residues long. The V end lost 6 bases, the J end lost 3 bases, and 15 bases lay between the germline ends. The germline CDR1 and CDR2 sequences are MNHNY and SVGAGI (reference sequence). CDR3: CASRDNGRHNQPQHF. The CDR3 DNA reads TGTGCCAGCAGAGACAATGGGAGGCACAATCAGCCCCAGCATTTT.

This chain joins TRBV7-9 and TRBJ1-5, with 7 bases fitting TRBD1. V trimming: 5 bases; J trimming: 4 bases; junction bases outside the gene matches: 5. Germline V lookup: CDR1 SEHNR, CDR2 FQNEAQ (reference sequence). The CDR3 length is 14 residues. The CDR3 DNA is TGTGCCAGCAGCGAGACAGGGAGTAATCAGCCCCAGCATTTT. Translated, it gives CASSETGSNQPQHF.

V is TRBV27 and J is TRBJ2-7; unclear D gene. The CDR3 extends over 15 amino acids. CDR1 and CDR2 (germline): MNHEY, SMNVEV (reference sequence). Trimming left V 6 bases short and J 0 bases short, with 15 bases between. CDR3 sequence: CASSLRTGGSYEQYF. CDR3 bases: TGTGCCAGCAGCCTCCGGACGGGTGGCTCCTACGAGCAGTACTTC.